This TCR beta chain originates from a study of shared clonotypes between healthy human individuals. At the deep level, the assay was run. Genomic DNA from each subset was divided evenly over several immunoSEQ plates. TCRdb's copy holds only in-frame clones and misses some; the assay was immunoSEQ multiplex PCR. This sample has a few hundred thousand clones; roughly 80% occur once, and the top ten carry around 13%. Study observations and caveats: Represented diversity (both genetic and exposure-history) was limited by the small number of donors.

J lost 7 bases, V lost 0 bases, and 11 bases had no gene match. The CDR3 consists of 18 residues. The V gene's germline CDR1 is LGHNA and CDR2 YSLEER. The table lists this clone with a few counts. What it binds is unknown. V and J are TRBV4-3 and TRBJ2-1, with 11 nucleotides matching TRBD2. This receptor was obtained from a woman in her thirties or forties in good health. Some clones in this sample may be carry-over from other donors' samples. Sequenced material: PBMCs. CDR3 sequence: CASSQDPSGRKYGNEQFF. Written as DNA, the CDR3 is TGCGCCAGCAGCCAAGACCCTAGCGGGAGGAAGTATGGGAATGAGCAGTTCTTC.